One sample yielded the 27 T cell receptor beta chains listed below, sequenced in a study of T cell responses to AZD1222 COVID-19 vaccine. Data came from immunoSEQ multiplex PCR; TCRdb stores just in-frame clones and leaves some out. This table holds around 120,000 clones, approximately 86% found once. The sequencing used peripheral blood, collected 28 days after the second AZD1222 dose. The receptors here all came from an adult who received the AZD1222 COVID-19 vaccine.

The chain employs TRBV7-9 and TRBJ1-3, with a tentative D call TRBD1 (5 bases). From germline, CDR1 is SEHNR and CDR2 FQNEAQ (reference sequence). The CDR3 sequence is 16 residues long. Trimming took 0 bases from V and 0 from J, leaving 9 bases between them. This chain's CDR3 is CASSLAPGPSGNTIYF. In nucleotides, the CDR3 is TGTGCCAGCAGCTTAGCACCGGGACCCTCTGGAAACACCATATATTTT.

The gene calls are TRBV15 and TRBJ1-2; D is ambiguous. Germline lookup yields CDR1 LNHNV and CDR2 YYDKDF (reference sequence). Deletions cut 0 bases from V and 6 bases from J, with 8 bases between. The CDR3 is made up of 13 amino acids. CDR3 nucleotides: TGTGCCACCAGCAGAGATCCAGTTAATGGCTACACCTTC. Translating gives CATSRDPVNGYTF. The whole variable domain, filled in from reference TRBV15 and TRBJ1-2, reads DAMVIQNPRYQVTQFGKPVTLSCSQTLNHNVMYWYQQKSSQAPKLLFHYYDKDFNNEADTPDNFQSRRPNTSFCFLDIRSPGLGDTAMYLCATSRDPVNGYTFGSGTRLTVV.

V is TRBV24-1 and J is TRBJ2-1; D may be TRBD2 (7 bases). CDR3 size: 13 residues. V shed 12 bases and J shed 5 bases, with 16 bases lying between them. CDR1 and CDR2 from the germline V gene are KGHDR and SFDVKD. The CDR3 bases are TGTGCCTCCGGAGAGGGGGGGAACAATGAGCAGTTCTTC. This codes for CASGEGGNNEQFF.

The V call is TRBV5-5, the J call TRBJ2-5, with unresolved D. The germline V and J ends were trimmed by 1 base and 3 bases, with 10 bases remaining between them. The CDR3 covers 14 residues. Germline V gene sequence: CDR1 SGHKS, CDR2 YYEKEE (reference sequence). The CDR3 spells CASSLSRLKETQYF. The CDR3 DNA is TGTGCCAGCAGCTTGTCCAGACTTAAAGAGACCCAGTACTTC.

This chain links TRBV5-4 with TRBJ1-6; no clear D gene. The CDR3 covers 12 residues. Trimming stripped 2 bases from V and 8 bases from J, with 5 bases between. Germline V gives CDR1 SGHNT, CDR2 YYREEE (reference sequence). The CDR3 region is CASSLEYSPLHF. In DNA form, the CDR3 reads TGTGCCAGCAGCTTAGAGTATTCACCCCTCCACTTT.

V gene TRBV19 combines with J gene TRBJ2-1; D is ambiguous. The CDR3 has 13 amino acids. Per germline, CDR1 LNHDA and CDR2 SQIVND (reference sequence). V lost 4 bases to trimming and J lost 5 bases, with 9 bases between them. As DNA, the CDR3 is TGTGCCAGTAGTACCGGACGGAACAATGAGCAGTTCTTC. It translates to CASSTGRNNEQFF.

The chain employs TRBV4-2 and TRBJ1-4; D unclear. This CDR3 comprises 15 residues. Between the trimmed V and J ends, which lost 2 bases and 0 bases, there was a span of 7 bases. From germline, CDR1 is LGHNA and CDR2 YNFKEQ. The CDR3 nucleotides are TGTGCCAGCAGCCAAAGACTAGCAACTAATGAAAAACTGTTTTTT. The encoded protein is CASSQRLATNEKLFF.

This clone was recorded only once. The chain employs TRBV7-3 and TRBJ1-6; TRBD1 aligns across 8 bases. Germline-derived CDR1 and CDR2 are SGHTA and FQGTGA. CDR3 size: 14 residues. Trimming removed 5 bases from V and 10 bases from J; junction bases left unmatched: 7. The CDR3 loop reads CASSLGQARSPLHF. The CDR3, as DNA: TGTGCCAGCAGCCTGGGACAGGCGAGGTCACCCCTCCACTTT.

The chain recombines TRBV30 with TRBJ2-3; D is unresolved. The V gene lost 5 bases and the J gene lost 2 bases, with 11 bases spanning the gap. Germline assignment: CDR1 GTSNPN and CDR2 SVGIG (reference sequence). CDR3 length: 13 residues. The CDR3 is CAWGVGSTDTQYF. CDR3 in DNA: TGTGCCTGGGGGGTCGGATCCACAGATACGCAGTATTTT.

The chain couples TRBV9 to TRBJ1-2; 8 nucleotides agree with TRBD1. Germline V gene sequence: CDR1 SGDLS, CDR2 YYNGEE. There are 14 residues in the CDR3. After removal of 4 bases from V and 2 bases from J, the junction contained 4 bases not matched to a gene. The CDR3 nucleotides are TGTGCCAGCAGCCCCGGACAGGGAAACTATGGCTACACCTTC. Amino acids: CASSPGQGNYGYTF.

This clone was seen more than once but under ten times. CDR3 region: CASSFRAGNSPLHF. The CDR3 DNA sequence: TGTGCCAGCAGCTTCCGGGCGGGTAATTCACCCCTCCACTTT. The rearrangement joins TRBV7-9 to TRBJ1-6; D is uncertain. The CDR3 extends over 14 amino acids. The ends were cut back, 3 bases at V and 6 bases at J, with 9 bases in the middle. In germline, CDR1 is SEHNR, CDR2 FQNEAQ (reference sequence).

The chain is built from TRBV12-3 or TRBV12-4 and TRBJ1-3; no clear D. Trimming removed 3 bases at V and 4 bases at J, with 4 bases between. The CDR3 consists of 12 residues. This CDR3 is CASSFLGNTIYF. The CDR3 DNA reads TGTGCCAGCAGTTTTCTGGGAAACACCATATATTTT.

The chain has TRBV3-1 (or the pseudogene TRBV3-2) and TRBJ2-7, with 9 bases identical to TRBD1. V trimming: 4 bases; J trimming: 5 bases; junction bases outside the gene matches: 6. Germline V gene sequence: CDR1 LGHDT, CDR2 YNNKEL (reference sequence). The CDR3 contains 14 residues. The CDR3 reads CASSPDRGGDEQYF. The CDR3, as DNA: TGTGCCAGCAGCCCCGACAGGGGGGGCGACGAGCAGTACTTC.

The V call is TRBV5-6, the J call TRBJ1-1, with 7 bases identical to TRBD1. The CDR3 consists of 15 residues. Germline lookup yields CDR1 SGHDT and CDR2 YYEEEE. Trimming removed 0 bases from V and 4 bases from J; junction bases left unmatched: 6. This CDR3 is CASSLVGRGATEAFF. The CDR3 DNA reads TGTGCCAGCAGCTTGGTTGGCAGGGGGGCCACTGAAGCTTTCTTT.

This clone was seen a handful of times. The gene calls are TRBV7-2 and TRBJ1-6; possible D gene TRBD1, 5 bases. The CDR3 is made up of 14 amino acids. Per the germline V gene, CDR1 is SGHTA and CDR2 is FQGNSA. Trimming removed 6 bases from V and 13 bases from J, with 19 bases in between. The CDR3 DNA sequence: TGTGCCAGCAGAAACCCCGGGGCCTCCTCGCCCCTCCACTTT. As protein: CASRNPGASSPLHF. Complete variable domain (other parts from reference TRBV7-2 and TRBJ1-6): GAGVSQSPSNKVTEKGKDVELRCDPISGHTALYWYRQSLGQGLEFLIYFQGNSAPDKSGLPSDRFSAERTGGSVSTLTIQRTQQEDSAVYLCASRNPGASSPLHFGNGTRLTVT.

The rearrangement links TRBV10-3 to TRBJ1-5; a possible D gene is TRBD1 (5 bases). Trimming left V 3 bases short and J 7 bases short, with 19 bases between. The CDR3 has 16 residues. Germline CDR1 and CDR2: ENHRY and SYGVKD. The DNA for the CDR3 is TGTGCCATCAGTGATCGCGATGCAGGGAGGGGCCAGCCCCAGCATTTT. Translated: CAISDRDAGRGQPQHF.

The V and J genes are TRBV3-1 (or the pseudogene TRBV3-2) and TRBJ1-4; a weak D match, TRBD1 (5 bases). Germline lookup yields CDR1 LGHDT and CDR2 YNNKEL (reference sequence). This CDR3 contains 15 residues. V lost 4 bases and J 3 bases, leaving 12 bases between the germline ends. DNA for the CDR3: TGTGCCAGCAGCCGCATGACAGCTTCTAATGAAAAACTGTTTTTT. It codes for CASSRMTASNEKLFF.

The chain links TRBV16 to TRBJ1-5; D unresolved. V was shortened by 1 base and J by 3 bases, with 4 bases between the two germline ends. Per germline, CDR1 KGHSY and CDR2 FQNENV. The length of the CDR3 is 13 residues. This CDR3 is CASSQFLNQPQHF. The DNA for the CDR3 is TGTGCCAGCAGCCAATTCCTCAATCAGCCCCAGCATTTT.

This clone came up many times. J is TRBJ2-7 and V is TRBV18, with 7 bases aligning to TRBD1. J was trimmed by 6 bases and V by 2 bases; bases with no gene match: 1. The CDR3 has 12 amino acids. Germline V gene data show CDR1 as KGHSH and CDR2 as LQKENI. CDR3 coding DNA: TGTGCCAGCTCACCAGACAGGGCCGAGCAGTACTTC. Amino acids: CASSPDRAEQYF. The full variable domain, rest sourced from reference TRBV18 and TRBJ2-7, is NAGVMQNPRHLVRRRGQEARLRCSPMKGHSHVYWYRQLPEEGLKFMVYLQKENIIDESGMPKERFSAEFPKEGPSILRIQQVVRGDSAAYFCASSPDRAEQYFGPGTRLTVT.

The V call is TRBV7-2, the J call TRBJ1-2, with 12 bases identical to TRBD1. V lost 1 base and J lost 4; bases outside the gene matches: 4. This CDR3 contains 16 residues. CDR1 and CDR2 (germline): SGHTA, FQGNSA. The CDR3 DNA follows: TGTGCCAGCAGCTTAGGGGGACAGGGGGCCGCCTATGGCTACACCTTC. Translated, it gives CASSLGGQGAAYGYTF.

CDR3 protein: CASSQVPRGPKSYGYTF. The CDR3 coding sequence is TGCGCCAGCAGCCAAGTGCCGAGGGGCCCCAAATCGTATGGCTACACCTTC. The gene calls are TRBV4-1 and TRBJ1-2, with TRBD1 as a possible D gene (5 bases). Germline V gene sequence: CDR1 MGHRA, CDR2 YSYEKL. V lost 1 base and J lost 5, with 20 bases in between. The length of the CDR3 is 17 residues.

The genes are TRBV5-1 and TRBJ2-3; no firm D call. V lost 2 bases and J lost 4, with 14 bases in between. CDR1 and CDR2 from the germline V gene are SGHRS and YFSETQ. The CDR3 spans 15 residues. The CDR3 sequence: CASSFVGFMADTQYF. The CDR3 nucleotides read TGCGCCAGCAGCTTTGTGGGGTTCATGGCAGATACGCAGTATTTT.

Of note for this clone: Distinct nucleotide sequences in the sample also encode this CDR3. The chain combines TRBV5-1 with TRBJ2-7; 9 bases are a match to TRBD2. This CDR3 has 15 amino acids. V lost 0 bases to trimming and J lost 2 bases; unmatched junction nucleotides: 3. CDR1 and CDR2 (germline): SGHRS, YFSETQ. In nucleotides, the CDR3 is TGCGCCAGCAGCTTGGCGGCGGGGGGGACCTACGAGCAGTACTTC. Translation: CASSLAAGGTYEQYF.

The chain joins TRBV30 to TRBJ1-2, with D uncertain. Per the germline V gene, CDR1 is GTSNPN and CDR2 is SVGIG (reference sequence). The CDR3 consists of 15 residues. V dropped 0 bases and J dropped 4 bases, with 15 bases sitting between them. The CDR3 nucleotides read TGTGCCTGGAGTGTACGGCGAGGGCAGCTCTATGGCTACACCTTC. Its protein is CAWSVRRGQLYGYTF.

In its sample, this clone was seen a few times. The genes are TRBV10-3 and TRBJ1-4; 10 nucleotides agree with TRBD1. Germline CDR1 is ENHRY and CDR2 is SYGVKD. The CDR3 runs 14 residues. The ends lost 5 bases at V and 5 bases at J; junction bases unmatched: 2. This chain's CDR3 is CAISRTGGNEKLFF. CDR3 coding DNA: TGTGCCATCAGTAGGACAGGGGGGAATGAAAAACTGTTTTTT.

The CDR3 sequence is CASSPVAEVYNEQFF. The CDR3 nucleotides read TGCGCCAGCAGCCCCGTAGCGGAGGTTTACAATGAGCAGTTCTTC. The chain joins TRBV5-1 to TRBJ2-1, with D possibly TRBD2 on 6 matching bases. The CDR3 runs 15 residues. V was cut by 4 bases and J by 4 bases, with 15 bases left in between. Per germline, CDR1 SGHRS and CDR2 YFSETQ.

The rearrangement joins TRBV6-5 to TRBJ2-7; no firm D call. The CDR3 is made up of 11 amino acids. V shed 7 bases and J shed 3 bases, with 7 bases lying between them. CDR1 is MNHEY, CDR2 SVGAGI, per germline. The CDR3 loop reads CASKSFYEQYF. The CDR3 DNA sequence: TGTGCCAGCAAATCTTTCTACGAGCAGTACTTC.